This TCR beta chain was retrieved from a study of T cell responses to AZD1222 COVID-19 vaccine. The length of the CDR3 is 15 residues. Trimming pared 1 base from V and 4 bases from J, leaving 11 bases between. Per germline, CDR1 SGHTA and CDR2 FQGNSA. Profiling relied on immunoSEQ multiplex PCR, and the TCRdb table lists in-frame clones only, not all of them. The repertoire holds fewer than 250,000 clones, with 85% to 95% as singletons. This chain joins TRBV7-2 and TRBJ1-5; D perhaps matches TRBD1 (5 bases). Here the sequenced sample was peripheral blood, taken on day 0 of MenACWY control vaccination. The TCR originated in an adult in good health. The CDR3 here is CASSLGTDRNQPQHF. As DNA, the CDR3 is TGTGCCAGCAGCTTAGGAACAGACAGAAATCAGCCCCAGCATTTT.